The sequence of this T cell receptor (beta chain) was determined in a study of radiation and T cells in renal cell carcinoma. Study-wide context: Nephrectomy followed 15 Gy stereotactic body radiation by 4 weeks. Study-wide findings and caveats: Baseline intratumoral clonotype presence is unknown without pretreatment biopsies. In blood, top tumor clones expanded by 2 weeks, shrinking by 4.

Germline lookup yields CDR1 SGHRS and CDR2 YFSETQ. V was trimmed by 3 bases and J by 0 bases, leaving 6 bases between them. CDR3 length: 13 residues. Clones were read by immunoSEQ multiplex PCR, and TCRdb kept only the in-frame ones, dropping some. The repertoire includes more than 95,000 clones, roughly 80% of them detected once, and around 3% sits in the top ten. As for this clone: Its antigen is not known.

Time point reported: baseline pretreatment blood. Treatment specified: 15 Gy SBRT to primary tumor, nephrectomy 4 weeks later. Clear cell pathology was present in this patient's renal cell carcinoma. Sequenced here: blood, sampled from a patient whose treatment included radiotherapy and nephrectomy. The chain links TRBV5-1 to TRBJ1-1; TRBD1 is a possible D gene (5 bases). The sequence came from a woman aged 60-75 years with renal cell carcinoma. CDR3 in DNA: TGCGCCAGCAGCTGGGGGGTGAACACTGAAGCTTTCTTT. This codes for CASSWGVNTEAFF.